The sequence of this TCR beta chain was determined in a study of T cell responses to AZD1222 COVID-19 vaccine. In the case of this clone: Its antigen remains unidentified.

The assay was immunoSEQ multiplex PCR, and TCRdb's table has in-frame clones only and misses some. The sample lists approximately 75,000 clones, 80% to 90% occurring once. The germline V and J ends were trimmed by 2 bases and 2 bases, with 10 bases remaining between them. The CDR3 sequence is 15 residues long. Study-level points and caveats: The span of vaccine-associated CD4 TCRs extended across spike, with dominance at 160-218 and 743-854. Just six or seven AZD1222 recipients tested seropositive at baseline.

This clonotype was sampled from an adult who received the AZD1222 COVID-19 vaccine. The specimen comprised peripheral blood, sampled 28 days after the second AZD1222 dose. This chain connects TRBV6-7 to TRBJ1-5; a weak D match, TRBD1 (6 bases). TRBV6-7 is an ORF; its function is uncertain. The CDR3, as DNA: TGTGCCAGCAGTTACGACAGGAAGGGCAATCAGCCCCAGCATTTT. This gives the protein CASSYDRKGNQPQHF.